This T cell receptor (beta chain) originates from a study of OX40 agonist ivuxolimab in advanced cancers. Study-level points and caveats: At 0.1 to 3.0 mg/kg, CD4+ and CD8+ blood T cells expanded clonally by week 6. CD8+ T cells showed, on average, more clonal expansion than CD4+ cells.

The assay was immunoSEQ multiplex PCR, and TCRdb's table has in-frame clones only and misses some. The data contain around 14,000 clones, about three quarters of them seen just once; the ten biggest clones take up 36%. With respect to this clone: Its antigen is undetermined.

The material sequenced was CD4+ or CD8+ T cells sorted from blood, taken in a trial of the OX40 agonist ivuxolimab. This TCR came from an adult with an advanced solid tumor such as melanoma, head and neck, liver or kidney cancer.

The CDR3: CASSTYGELFF. The CDR3 coding sequence is TGTGCCAGCAGCACATACGGGGAGCTGTTTTTT. This rearrangement joins TRBV6-6 to TRBJ2-2; D not certain. V was pared by 6 bases and J by 7 bases, with 6 bases between. Germline V gene data show CDR1 as MNHNY and CDR2 as SVGAGI (reference sequence). CDR3 length: 11 residues.